Each of the 24 T cell receptor beta chains below was sequenced from the same sample in a study of response to subunit inactivated influenza vaccine. One entry per CDR3 protein results from TCRdb running MiXCR on the RT-PCR reads. This repertoire shows more than 550,000 distinct CDR3 sequences, 11% found once; its top ten account for 11%. These records were also assigned to another study, of T cells expressing NK-cell markers. That source notes: cDNA encoding TCR beta was synthesized via 5'RACE template switching incorporating UMIs.

This material consisted of PBMCs from blood, taken on the day of vaccination. The source is a man between 45 and 60 years old who received an inactivated influenza vaccine.

The genes are TRBV19 and TRBJ2-4, with a weak D call TRBD2 (6 bases). V was clipped by 6 bases and J by 9 bases, with 15 bases between them. Germline CDR1 reads LNHDA; CDR2 reads SQIVND (reference sequence). This CDR3 contains 13 residues. CDR3 amino acids: CASSRDSRSIQYF. DNA of the CDR3: TGTGCCAGTAGCCGGGACTCCAGGAGCATTCAGTACTTC.

The chain combines TRBV18 with TRBJ2-4; 8 positions match TRBD1. The CDR3 is 19 amino acids. V lost 3 bases to trimming and J lost 1 base; unmatched junction nucleotides: 14. Germline CDR1 and CDR2: KGHSH and LQKENI. The CDR3 here is CASSPGTGSSRTAKNIQYF. CDR3 in DNA: TGTGCCAGCTCACCGGGGACAGGCTCCTCCAGGACGGCCAAAAACATTCAGTACTTC.

This clonotype was seen a handful of times. The chain combines TRBV4-2 with TRBJ2-1; D uncertain. The CDR3 is made up of 13 amino acids. Germline CDR1 is LGHNA and CDR2 is YNFKEQ. The V and J ends lost 0 bases and 8 bases respectively, with 8 bases between them. The CDR3 bases are TGTGCCAGCAGCCAAGAGACTCGGCATGAGCAGTTCTTC. It codes for CASSQETRHEQFF.

The chain recombines TRBV18 with TRBJ2-5; D not certain. Germline V gene data show CDR1 as KGHSH and CDR2 as LQKENI. V shed 2 bases and J shed 3 bases, with 7 bases lying between them. There are 13 residues in the CDR3. The CDR3 spells CASSPFTEETQYF. CDR3 sequence (DNA): TGTGCCAGCTCACCATTCACCGAAGAGACCCAGTACTTC.

This clonotype was observed a few times. The genes are TRBV10-3 and TRBJ1-2; the D is unclear. CDR3 length equals 14 residues. The germline gives CDR1 ENHRY, CDR2 SYGVKD. Between the trimmed V and J ends, which lost 3 bases and 2 bases, there was a span of 10 bases. The CDR3: CAISDTTGNYGYTF. CDR3 bases: TGTGCCATCAGTGACACCACTGGAAACTATGGCTACACCTTC.

This clonotype was detected only a few times. The gene calls are TRBV5-1 and TRBJ2-7, with 7 bases fitting TRBD1. With 3 bases clipped from V and 1 base from J, the junction kept 7 bases outside the gene matches. There are 15 residues in the CDR3. Per germline, CDR1 SGHRS and CDR2 YFSETQ. This CDR3 is CASSSNPGQSYEQYF. The CDR3 nucleotides are TGCGCCAGCAGCTCTAACCCGGGACAGTCCTACGAGCAGTACTTC.

This clonotype was seen many times. CDR3 bases: TGTGCCAGCAGCGTCAGTGGTCAGGGGGCTGAAGCTTTCTTT. As protein: CASSVSGQGAEAFF. The chain recombines TRBV9 with TRBJ1-1; the match to TRBD1 covers 7 bases. Germline V gene data show CDR1 as SGDLS and CDR2 as YYNGEE. V was clipped by 2 bases and J by 6 bases; unmatched bases: 7. This CDR3 is 14 amino acids long.

The CDR3 loop is CASSIEKGGMNTGELFF. CDR3 DNA: TGTGCCAGTAGTATAGAGAAGGGCGGGATGAACACCGGGGAGCTGTTTTTT. The chain uses TRBV19 and TRBJ2-2; tentative D call: TRBD2 (6 bases). V was clipped by 0 bases and J by 1 base, with 12 bases between them. The CDR3 is 17 residues long. CDR1 and CDR2 (germline): LNHDA, SQIVND (reference sequence).

In its sample, this clonotype was seen a few times. V is TRBV6-2 or TRBV6-3 and J is TRBJ2-7; a possible D gene is TRBD1 (5 bases). V lost 6 bases to trimming and J lost 3 bases, with 15 bases between them. The CDR3 extends over 14 amino acids. Germline V gives CDR1 MNHEY, CDR2 SVGEGT. The CDR3 DNA reads as TGTGCCAGCAGCACTACCCCAGGGTTCTACGAGCAGTACTTC. Its protein product is CASSTTPGFYEQYF.

This clonotype was seen a handful of times. V is TRBV29-1 and J is TRBJ2-1; the match to TRBD1 covers 10 bases. V dropped 3 bases and J dropped 4; count of bases not matched to a gene: 9. Germline lookup yields CDR1 SQVTM and CDR2 ANQGSEA. The CDR3 loop spans 16 amino acids. The CDR3 is CSVDGTGVTVYNEQFF. CDR3 sequence (DNA): TGCAGCGTTGACGGGACAGGGGTCACGGTTTACAATGAGCAGTTCTTC.

The chain recombines TRBV14 with TRBJ2-3, with 8 nucleotides matching TRBD2. The V segment lost 4 bases and the J segment 6 bases; nucleotides outside the gene matches: 3. This CDR3 has 13 amino acids. CDR1 and CDR2 from the germline V gene are SGHDN and FVKESK. CDR3 bases: TGTGCCAGCAGCCGACTAGCGACGGATACGCAGTATTTT. Protein product: CASSRLATDTQYF.

In this sample, this clonotype turned up a few times. This sequence joins TRBV27 and TRBJ2-3; 16 nucleotides line up with TRBD2. CDR3 length: 17 amino acids. V lost 8 bases, J lost 3 bases, and 8 bases stayed unmatched. Germline V gene lookup returns CDR1 MNHEY and CDR2 SMNVEV (reference sequence). In DNA form, the CDR3 reads TGTGCCAGCCAATCCGGGACTAGCGGGGGGGCGACAGATACGCAGTATTTT. It is translated as CASQSGTSGGATDTQYF.

This sequence joins TRBV5-1 and TRBJ2-7, with D perhaps given as TRBD1 or TRBD2 (5 bases each). CDR1 and CDR2 from the germline V gene are SGHRS and YFSETQ. CDR3 length: 14 residues. V lost 3 bases and J 6 bases, leaving 16 bases between the germline ends. CDR3 sequence reads: CASSWDGSAGEQYF. The CDR3 region has the DNA TGCGCCAGCAGCTGGGACGGATCGGCGGGCGAGCAGTACTTC. The full variable domain, completed using reference TRBV5-1 and TRBJ2-7, is KAGVTQTPRYLIKTRGQQVTLSCSPISGHRSVSWYQQTPGQGLQFLFEYFSETQRNKGNFPGRFSGRQFSNSRSEMNVSTLELGDSALYLCASSWDGSAGEQYFGPGTRLTVT.

This clonotype has more than one count but fewer than ten. This rearrangement joins TRBV28 to TRBJ2-1, with 8 bases identical to TRBD2. This CDR3 is built from 15 residues. Germline assignment: CDR1 MDHEN and CDR2 SYDVKM. V shed 6 bases and J 4 bases; nucleotides not matched to a gene: 8. The CDR3 loop is CASRILADLYNEQFF. DNA of the CDR3: TGTGCCAGCAGGATACTAGCGGACCTATACAATGAGCAGTTCTTC.

This chain connects TRBV11-2 to TRBJ2-4, with TRBD1 as a possible D gene (6 bases). The CDR3 runs 18 residues. Deletions cut 5 bases from V and 5 bases from J, with 25 bases between. The germline V gene has CDR1 SGHAT and CDR2 FQNNGV. CDR3: CASSPIEDTGTFENIQYF. CDR3 sequence (DNA): TGTGCCAGCAGCCCTATCGAGGATACAGGGACCTTCGAAAACATTCAGTACTTC.

This clonotype was recorded many times. V gene TRBV12-3 or TRBV12-4 combines with J gene TRBJ2-5; 9 bases fit TRBD2. V was pared by 1 base and J by 3 bases, with 9 bases of the junction left unmatched. There are 17 residues in the CDR3. CDR3 sequence: CASSLVWRGGQKETQYF. Written as DNA, the CDR3 is TGTGCCAGCAGTTTAGTTTGGCGGGGGGGACAGAAAGAGACCCAGTACTTC.

This clonotype occurred a few times. The chain recombines TRBV20-1 with TRBJ1-1, with D possibly TRBD1 on 6 matching bases. From germline, CDR1 is DFQATT and CDR2 SNEGSKA (reference sequence). V was shortened by 6 bases and J by 2 bases, with 19 bases between the two germline ends. This CDR3 is 15 amino acids long. In DNA form, the CDR3 reads TGCAGTGCCTGGATGGGGGCGGGGAGAAACACTGAAGCTTTCTTT. This encodes CSAWMGAGRNTEAFF.

The chain carries TRBV14 and TRBJ2-7; D gene uncertain. In germline, CDR1 is SGHDN, CDR2 FVKESK. V was clipped by 0 bases and J by 4 bases, with 13 bases between them. This CDR3 is 15 amino acids long. This CDR3 reads CASSQDTNSVYEQYF. CDR3 DNA: TGTGCCAGCAGCCAAGATACAAACTCGGTTTACGAGCAGTACTTC.

Many counts were recorded for this clonotype. V and J are TRBV6-2 or TRBV6-3 and TRBJ2-2, with TRBD1 as a possible D gene (6 bases). From germline, CDR1 is MNHEY and CDR2 SVGEGT. The CDR3 is 16 amino acids. The ends were cut back, 2 bases at V and 1 base at J, with 11 bases in the middle. CDR3 nucleotide sequence: TGTGCCAGCAGTTACATAAGGACAGAGAACACCGGGGAGCTGTTTTTT. Its protein product is CASSYIRTENTGELFF.

This clonotype was counted between two and nine times. The genes are TRBV20-1 and TRBJ1-5; 7 bases match TRBD1. J lost 3 bases, V lost 5 bases, and 10 bases had no gene match. The CDR3 spans 15 residues. The germline V gene encodes CDR1 DFQATT and CDR2 SNEGSKA (reference sequence). CDR3 sequence reads: CSARRPGQLNQPQHF. Here the CDR3 DNA reads TGCAGTGCTCGTAGACCGGGACAGCTCAATCAGCCCCAGCATTTT.

V usage is TRBV7-8 and J usage is TRBJ2-2, with 13 nucleotides matching TRBD2. From germline, CDR1 is SGHVS and CDR2 FQNEAQ. The V and J ends lost 2 bases and 6 bases, in that order; junction bases with no gene match: 3. The length of the CDR3 is 16 residues. The CDR3 DNA follows: TGTGCCAGCAGCTTAAGACTAGCGGGAGGACCCGGGGAGCTGTTTTTT. Its protein product is CASSLRLAGGPGELFF. Full variable domain (rest looked up from reference TRBV7-8 and TRBJ2-2): GAGVSQSPRYKVAKRGQDVALRCDPISGHVSLFWYQQALGQGPEFLTYFQNEAQLDKSGLPSDRFFAERPEGSVSTLKIQRTQQEDSAVYLCASSLRLAGGPGELFFGEGSRLTVL.

This clonotype was seen at least ten times. J is TRBJ1-5 and V is TRBV4-1; tentatively, D is TRBD1 (6 bases). The germline CDR1 and CDR2 sequences are MGHRA and YSYEKL. V gave up 7 bases and J gave up 0 bases, with 13 bases separating them. This CDR3 has 15 amino acids. The CDR3 here is CASKTGFYSNQPQHF. The CDR3 nucleotides read TGCGCCAGCAAAACAGGGTTCTATAGCAATCAGCCCCAGCATTTT.

This clonotype was counted between two and nine times. One end of the junction does not line up with germline, which may come from a read error. The chain has TRBV7-7 and TRBJ2-2, with 8 nucleotides matching TRBD1. The CDR3 sequence is 15 residues long. Germline V gene lookup returns CDR1 SSHAT and CDR2 FNYEAQ (reference sequence). The CDR3 reads CASSSRTGQAGELFF. The CDR3 nucleotides read TGTGCTAGCAGCTCCCGGACAGGGCAGGCAGGGGAGCTGTTTTTT.

This clonotype was detected only a few times. This chain links TRBV4-2 with TRBJ2-5; perhaps TRBD1 as D (5 bases). V was shortened by 0 bases and J by 5 bases, with 13 bases between the two germline ends. CDR3 size: 15 residues. Looked up from germline, CDR1 is LGHNA and CDR2 is YNFKEQ. CDR3 in amino acids: CASSQDFQGMETQYF. DNA for the CDR3: TGTGCCAGCAGCCAAGATTTCCAGGGAATGGAGACCCAGTACTTC.